The 5 T cell receptor beta chains presented below share a single source sample, sequenced in a study of blood T cell repertoires in COVID-19. Sequencing used immunoSEQ multiplex PCR; TCRdb keeps in-frame clones, though not all of them. The sample shows fewer than 700,000 clones, 85% to 90% of them seen only once. Sequenced input: peripheral blood. Receptor source: a woman between 50 and 59 years old with COVID-19, enrolled during active disease.

The chain couples TRBV5-4 to TRBJ1-6, with 10 nucleotides matching TRBD1. The length of the CDR3 is 17 residues. CDR1 is SGHNT, CDR2 YYREEE, per germline (reference sequence). With V trimmed by 2 bases and J by 4 bases, 6 bases remained unmatched. The CDR3 nucleotides read TGTGCCAGCAGCTTACCCGGGACAGGGGCTTATAATTCACCCCTCCACTTT. Protein product: CASSLPGTGAYNSPLHF.

The genes are TRBV5-8 and TRBJ1-2, with TRBD1 identical over 9 bases. The CDR3 has 12 amino acids. Trimming cost V 0 bases and J 13 bases; bases outside gene matches: 4. Germline V gene sequence: CDR1 SGHTS, CDR2 YDEGEE. CDR3 loop: CASSLGQGVSTF. The CDR3 DNA reads TGTGCCAGCAGCTTGGGACAGGGGGTCAGCACCTTC.

The rearrangement uses TRBV6-1 and TRBJ1-2; TRBD1 matches 8 bases. Germline V lookup: CDR1 MNHNS, CDR2 SASEGT. The J segment lost 5 bases and the V segment lost 0 bases, leaving 8 bases of the junction unmatched. This CDR3 region has 16 residues. Here the CDR3 DNA reads TGTGCCAGCAGTGAAGCTTGGACAGGGAGCCAGTATGGCTACACCTTC. Translation gives CASSEAWTGSQYGYTF.

This clone was recorded once. The V gene is TRBV3-1 (or the pseudogene TRBV3-2), the J gene TRBJ1-5; maybe TRBD1 (6 bases). This CDR3 is 16 amino acids long. Trimming pared 4 bases from V and 6 bases from J, leaving 19 bases between. Germline values: CDR1 LGHDT, CDR2 YNNKEL (reference sequence). The CDR3, as DNA: TGTGCCAGCAGCCTTGGGGGTGGGGGCAGAGGTCAGCCCCAGCATTTT. It is translated as CASSLGGGGRGQPQHF.

The CDR3: CASSDGQGSFEQYF. In DNA, the CDR3 is TGTGCCAGCAGTGACGGCCAGGGTAGTTTCGAGCAGTACTTC. The V gene is TRBV2, the J gene TRBJ2-7, with a tentative D call TRBD1 (5 bases). CDR1 and CDR2 from the germline V gene are SNHLY and FYNNEI. V was pared by 3 bases and J by 6 bases, with 15 bases between. This CDR3 contains 14 residues.